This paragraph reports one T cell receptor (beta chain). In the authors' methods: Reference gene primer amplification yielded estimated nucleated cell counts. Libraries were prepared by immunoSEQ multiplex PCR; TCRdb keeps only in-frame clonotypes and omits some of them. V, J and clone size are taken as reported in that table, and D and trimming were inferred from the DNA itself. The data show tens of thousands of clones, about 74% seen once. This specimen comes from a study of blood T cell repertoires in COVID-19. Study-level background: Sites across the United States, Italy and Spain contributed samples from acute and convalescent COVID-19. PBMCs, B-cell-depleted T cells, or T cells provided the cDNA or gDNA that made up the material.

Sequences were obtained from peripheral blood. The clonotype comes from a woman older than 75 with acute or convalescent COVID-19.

The CDR3 sequence: CASSQGPYEQYF. As DNA, the CDR3 is TGTGCCAGCAGTCAGGGTCCCTACGAGCAGTACTTC. This rearrangement joins TRBV28 to TRBJ2-7; D is possibly TRBD1 (5 bases). Germline V gene sequence: CDR1 MDHEN, CDR2 SYDVKM. The CDR3 runs to 12 residues. V was pared by 5 bases and J by 2 bases, with 7 bases between.